This TCR beta chain was captured in a study of blood T cell repertoires in COVID-19. Whole-study context: Samples of COVID-19 (acute and convalescent) were obtained from the United States, Italy and Spain. From T cells, B-cell-depleted T cells, or PBMCs came the material, which was cDNA or gDNA.

Authors' methods: Reference gene primer amplification in the assay estimated nucleated cell counts. Measured with immunoSEQ multiplex PCR; TCRdb has only the in-frame clones, and not every one. V and J calls and clone size are those listed in that table; D and trimming were worked out from the DNA. The table lists under 200,000 clones, 87% of them singletons. The V end lost 9 bases, the J end lost 1 base, and 16 bases lay between the germline ends. Looked up from germline, CDR1 is LNHDA and CDR2 is SQIVND (reference sequence). This CDR3 is 14 amino acids long. Recruits, aged about 18 to 100 years, lived in 20 to 30 US areas.

Sequencing input: PBMCs or T cells enriched from blood (not recorded which). This receptor was taken from a woman between 45 and 60 years old who had recovered from COVID-19. The V gene is TRBV19, the J gene TRBJ2-7; weak D call: TRBD2 (6 bases). Written as DNA, the CDR3 is TGTGCCAGCACCTCCGGGACTGGATCCTACGAGCAGTACTTC. This gives the protein CASTSGTGSYEQYF.